This TCR beta chain was obtained from a study of shared clonotypes between healthy human individuals. General observations from the study: Estimated richness values were generally larger in naive subsets than in memory subsets. A handful of donors held about 5% of naive CD4 clonotypes in common.

This CDR3 has 15 amino acids. CDR1 and CDR2 (germline): MGHRA, YSYEKL. Trimming stripped 0 bases from V and 2 bases from J, with 8 bases between. The naive CD8 subset, CD45RO-negative cells positively selected for CCR7, excluded terminally differentiated effector memory CD45RA+ cells. Profiled with immunoSEQ multiplex PCR; TCRdb holds only in-frame clones, not every one. The sample carries 1.5 million to 2.5 million clones, about 95% recorded once. With respect to this clone: What it binds is not known. The identical CDR3 is also encoded by other nucleotide sequences in the sample.

V gene TRBV4-1 combines with J gene TRBJ1-3; D gene unclear. The sample taken for sequencing was naive CD8+ T cells sorted from blood. The clonotype originates from a man aged 18 to 30 in good health. CDR3 protein: CASSQDSGAGNTIYF. The CDR3, as DNA: TGCGCCAGCAGCCAAGATTCCGGGGCTGGAAACACCATATATTTT.